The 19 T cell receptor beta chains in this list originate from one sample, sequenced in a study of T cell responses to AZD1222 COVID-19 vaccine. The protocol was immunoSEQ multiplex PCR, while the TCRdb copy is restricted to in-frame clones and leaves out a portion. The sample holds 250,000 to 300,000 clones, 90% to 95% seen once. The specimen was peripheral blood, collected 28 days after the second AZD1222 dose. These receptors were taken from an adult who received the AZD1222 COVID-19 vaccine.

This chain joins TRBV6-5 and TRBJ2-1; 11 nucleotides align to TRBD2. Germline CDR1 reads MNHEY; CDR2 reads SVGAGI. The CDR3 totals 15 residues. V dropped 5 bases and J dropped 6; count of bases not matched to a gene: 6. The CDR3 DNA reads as TGTGCCAGCAGTAATCCGGGACTAGCGGCCAATGAGCAGTTCTTC. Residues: CASSNPGLAANEQFF.

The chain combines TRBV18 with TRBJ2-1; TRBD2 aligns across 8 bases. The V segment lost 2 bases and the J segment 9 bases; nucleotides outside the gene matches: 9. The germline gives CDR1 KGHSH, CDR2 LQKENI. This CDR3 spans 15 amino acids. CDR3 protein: CASSPYQREQGEQFF. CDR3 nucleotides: TGTGCCAGCTCACCATACCAGCGGGAGCAGGGTGAGCAGTTCTTC.

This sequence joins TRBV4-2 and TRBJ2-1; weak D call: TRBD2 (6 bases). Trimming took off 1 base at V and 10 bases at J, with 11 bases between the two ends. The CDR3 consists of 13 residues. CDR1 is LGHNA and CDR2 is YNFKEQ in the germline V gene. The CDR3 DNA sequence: TGTGCCAGCAGCCAAGCCGGAGGAGGGGAGCAGTTCTTC. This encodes CASSQAGGGEQFF.

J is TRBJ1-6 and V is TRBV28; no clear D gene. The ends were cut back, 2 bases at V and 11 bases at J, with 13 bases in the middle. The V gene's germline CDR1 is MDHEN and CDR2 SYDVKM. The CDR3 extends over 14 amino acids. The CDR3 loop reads CASSLVGEQTPLHF. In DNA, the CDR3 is TGTGCCAGCAGTTTAGTCGGGGAACAGACACCCCTCCACTTT.

The CDR3 protein is CASSQARTENYGYTF. The CDR3 DNA sequence: TGTGCCAGCAGCCAAGCCCGGACAGAGAACTATGGCTACACCTTC. The chain employs TRBV4-2 and TRBJ1-2; D may be TRBD1 (6 bases). Deletions cut 1 base from V and 2 bases from J, with 11 bases between. Germline V gives CDR1 LGHNA, CDR2 YNFKEQ. CDR3 length: 15 residues.

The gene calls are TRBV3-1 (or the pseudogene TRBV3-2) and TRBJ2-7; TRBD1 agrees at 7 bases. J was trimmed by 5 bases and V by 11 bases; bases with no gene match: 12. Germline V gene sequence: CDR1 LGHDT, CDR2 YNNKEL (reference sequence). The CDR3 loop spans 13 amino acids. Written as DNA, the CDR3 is TGTGCCGTACGAGAGACAGGGAGAAACGAGCAGTACTTC. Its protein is CAVRETGRNEQYF.

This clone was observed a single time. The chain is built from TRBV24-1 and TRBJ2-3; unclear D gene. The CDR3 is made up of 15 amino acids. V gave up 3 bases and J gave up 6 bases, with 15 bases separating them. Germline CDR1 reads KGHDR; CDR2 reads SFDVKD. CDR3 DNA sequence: TGTGCCACCAGTGATGTCGACCCCGGTTGGGATACGCAGTATTTT. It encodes CATSDVDPGWDTQYF.

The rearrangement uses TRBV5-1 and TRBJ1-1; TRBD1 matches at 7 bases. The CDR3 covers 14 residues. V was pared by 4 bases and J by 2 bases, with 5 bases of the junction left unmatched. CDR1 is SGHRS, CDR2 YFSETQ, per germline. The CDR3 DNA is TGCGCCAGCAGCCAGGGACAGCCCAACACTGAAGCTTTCTTT. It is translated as CASSQGQPNTEAFF.

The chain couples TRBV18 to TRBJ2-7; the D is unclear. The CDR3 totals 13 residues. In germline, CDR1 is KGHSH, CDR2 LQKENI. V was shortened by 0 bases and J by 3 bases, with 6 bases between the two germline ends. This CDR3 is CASSPPGFYEQYF. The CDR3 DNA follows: TGTGCCAGCTCACCACCTGGGTTCTACGAGCAGTACTTC.

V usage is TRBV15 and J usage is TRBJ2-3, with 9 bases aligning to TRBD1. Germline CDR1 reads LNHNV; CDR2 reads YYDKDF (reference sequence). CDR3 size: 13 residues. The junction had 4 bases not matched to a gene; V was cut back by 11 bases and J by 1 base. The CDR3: CASRTGGTDTQYF. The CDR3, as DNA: TGTGCCTCCCGGACAGGGGGCACAGATACGCAGTATTTT.

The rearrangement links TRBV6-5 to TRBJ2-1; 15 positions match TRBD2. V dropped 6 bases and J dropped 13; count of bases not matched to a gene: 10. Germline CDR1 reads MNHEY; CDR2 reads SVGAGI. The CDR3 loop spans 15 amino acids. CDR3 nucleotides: TGTGCCAGCAGCCTAAAGGGACTAGCGGGGGGAAATCAGTTCTTC. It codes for CASSLKGLAGGNQFF.

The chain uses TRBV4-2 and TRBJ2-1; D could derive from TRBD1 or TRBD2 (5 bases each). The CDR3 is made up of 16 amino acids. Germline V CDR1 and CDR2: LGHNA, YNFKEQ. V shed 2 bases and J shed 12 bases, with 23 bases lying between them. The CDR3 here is CASSQNFGTALGWQFF. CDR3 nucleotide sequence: TGTGCCAGCAGCCAAAATTTCGGGACGGCCCTGGGGTGGCAGTTCTTC.

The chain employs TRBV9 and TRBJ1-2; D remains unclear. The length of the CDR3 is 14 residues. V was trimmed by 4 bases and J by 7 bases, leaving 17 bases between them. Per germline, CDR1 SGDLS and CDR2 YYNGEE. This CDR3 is CASSPRTAPRGYTF. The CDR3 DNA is TGTGCCAGCAGCCCCCGGACGGCGCCCCGTGGCTACACCTTC.

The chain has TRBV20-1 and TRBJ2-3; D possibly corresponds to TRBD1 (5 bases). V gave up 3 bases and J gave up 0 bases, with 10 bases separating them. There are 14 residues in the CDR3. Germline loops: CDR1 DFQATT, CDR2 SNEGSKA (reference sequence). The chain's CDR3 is CSASKRGSTDTQYF. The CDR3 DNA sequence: TGCAGTGCTAGTAAAAGGGGTAGCACAGATACGCAGTATTTT.

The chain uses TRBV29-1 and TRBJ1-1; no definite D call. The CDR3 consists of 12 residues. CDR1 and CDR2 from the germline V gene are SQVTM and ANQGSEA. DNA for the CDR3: TGCAGTGAACTGGAGGCAGGCCTAGGGGCTTTCTTT. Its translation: CSELEAGLGAFF.

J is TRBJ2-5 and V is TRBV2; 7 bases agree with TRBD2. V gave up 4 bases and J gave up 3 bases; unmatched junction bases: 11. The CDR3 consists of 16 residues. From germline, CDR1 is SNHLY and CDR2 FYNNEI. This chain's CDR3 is CASSAPAGRGKETQYF. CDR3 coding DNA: TGTGCCAGCAGTGCGCCCGCAGGGAGGGGTAAAGAGACCCAGTACTTC.

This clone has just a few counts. Here the CDR3 reads CASSDRGTGELFF. The CDR3 DNA reads as TGTGCCAGCAGTGACAGGGGCACCGGGGAGCTGTTTTTT. This chain links TRBV6-4 with TRBJ2-2; tentative D call: TRBD1 (5 bases). V was pared by 2 bases and J by 4 bases, with 5 bases between. Per the germline V gene, CDR1 is MRHNA and CDR2 is SNTAGT. The CDR3 is 13 amino acids.

Here the CDR3 reads CASSLGVNNQPQHF. The CDR3 coding sequence is TGTGCCAGCAGCTTAGGGGTAAACAATCAGCCCCAGCATTTT. This chain links TRBV5-8 with TRBJ1-5, with a tentative D call TRBD1 (5 bases). CDR1 and CDR2 from the germline V gene are SGHTS and YDEGEE. V lost 2 bases, J lost 3 bases, and 9 bases lay in between. The CDR3 totals 14 residues.

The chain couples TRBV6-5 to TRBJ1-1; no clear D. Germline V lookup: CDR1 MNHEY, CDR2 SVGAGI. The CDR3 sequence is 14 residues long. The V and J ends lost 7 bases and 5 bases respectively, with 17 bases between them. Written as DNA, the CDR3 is TGTGCCAGCATCCCGTCCGAACGAGGAACTGAAGCTTTCTTT. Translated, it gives CASIPSERGTEAFF.